This entry lists 10 T cell receptor beta chains sequenced from one sample in a study of CD8 T cells in Susac syndrome. Random hexamers were used to reverse transcribe the RNA input (roughly 0.5 to 1 ug). MiXCR, applied by TCRdb to the immunoSEQ multiplex PCR reads, yields one record per CDR3 protein. The sample has 150,000 to 200,000 distinct CDR3 sequences; almost 96% are singletons. The sequenced material came from CD4+ T cells from PBMCs. The receptors derive from a human donor with Susac syndrome.

V usage is TRBV5-1 and J usage is TRBJ2-7; D gene uncertain. Germline lookup yields CDR1 SGHRS and CDR2 YFSETQ. The CDR3 is 12 residues long. Trimming cost V 0 bases and J 8 bases, with 9 bases left between them. CDR3 in amino acids: CASSLVADQQYF. CDR3 nucleotide sequence: TGCGCCAGCAGCTTGGTGGCAGACCAGCAGTACTTC.

The genes are TRBV6-2 or TRBV6-3 and TRBJ2-4; unclear D gene. The germline V gene encodes CDR1 MNHEY and CDR2 SVGEGT. The V and J ends lost 8 bases and 1 base respectively, with 9 bases between them. The CDR3 has 13 residues. The CDR3 loop reads CASLGWAKNIQYF. The CDR3, as DNA: TGTGCCAGCCTGGGGTGGGCCAAAAACATTCAGTACTTC.

V gene TRBV30 combines with J gene TRBJ1-6; 7 bases agree with TRBD1. Germline CDR1 is GTSNPN and CDR2 is SVGIG (reference sequence). Unmatched junction bases numbered 14, after V lost 4 bases and J lost 11 bases. The CDR3 has 15 amino acids. The CDR3 region has the DNA TGTGCCTGGACCCTCGACAGGGCGTCTCTCACACCCCTCCACTTT. Protein product: CAWTLDRASLTPLHF.

V and J are TRBV12-3 or TRBV12-4 and TRBJ1-5; D gene ambiguous. CDR3 length: 11 residues. The germline V and J ends were trimmed by 3 bases and 6 bases, with 3 bases remaining between them. In nucleotides, the CDR3 is TGTGCCAGCAGTTTTGGTCAGCCCCAGCATTTT. It specifies CASSFGQPQHF.

The gene calls are TRBV27 and TRBJ1-1, with D perhaps matching TRBD1 (5 bases). Trimming removed 6 bases at V and 8 bases at J, with 13 bases between. Germline assignment: CDR1 MNHEY and CDR2 SMNVEV (reference sequence). The CDR3 sequence is 12 residues long. The CDR3 spells CASRRQGSEAFF. The CDR3 DNA follows: TGTGCCAGCAGGCGCCAGGGTTCCGAAGCTTTCTTT.

This chain joins TRBV9 and TRBJ1-2; 7 bases are a match to TRBD1. The ends lost 0 bases at V and 4 bases at J; junction bases unmatched: 9. This CDR3 is built from 16 residues. CDR1 is SGDLS and CDR2 is YYNGEE in the germline V gene. This CDR3 is CASSVGRTGPSYGYTF. The CDR3 nucleotides are TGTGCCAGCAGCGTAGGAAGGACAGGTCCCAGCTATGGCTACACCTTC.

The chain employs TRBV7-2 and TRBJ2-5; 10 nucleotides match TRBD1. The V gene's germline CDR1 is SGHTA and CDR2 FQGNSA. This CDR3 contains 16 residues. V dropped 4 bases and J dropped 7; count of bases not matched to a gene: 12. The CDR3 nucleotides are TGTGCCAGCAGCTCCTCGGTAGGGACAGGGGAAGGGACCCAGTACTTC. It encodes CASSSSVGTGEGTQYF.

The V gene is TRBV20-1, the J gene TRBJ2-1; 12 nucleotides match TRBD2. In germline, CDR1 is DFQATT, CDR2 SNEGSKA (reference sequence). This CDR3 is 12 amino acids long. V lost 7 bases to trimming and J lost 6 bases; unmatched junction nucleotides: 1. Here the CDR3 DNA reads TGCAGTGTGACTAGCGGGGGCAATGAGCAGTTCTTC. It translates to CSVTSGGNEQFF.

The chain links TRBV29-1 to TRBJ1-4, with D maybe TRBD1 (5 bases). The germline CDR1 and CDR2 sequences are SQVTM and ANQGSEA. The CDR3 covers 12 residues. Trimming stripped 4 bases from V and 7 bases from J, with 10 bases between. CDR3 in DNA: TGCAGCGTTGGTCAGGGCACTGAAAAACTGTTTTTT. Its protein product is CSVGQGTEKLFF.

This clonotype was found a few times. The chain combines TRBV3-1 with TRBJ2-5; D call uncertain. The CDR3 runs 14 residues. The germline CDR1 and CDR2 sequences are LGHDT and YNNKEL (reference sequence). The ends were cut back, 1 base at V and 1 base at J, with 7 bases in the middle. CDR3 protein: CASSQAQLQETQYF. DNA of the CDR3: TGTGCCAGCAGCCAAGCCCAGCTCCAAGAGACCCAGTACTTC.